This TCR beta chain comes out of a study of CDR3 diversity in severe acne. This clonotype was seen at least ten times. Each CDR3 protein is one row after TCRdb ran MiXCR on the PCR reads. This sample yields about 85,000 distinct CDR3 sequences, of which over 45% are seen a single time; 10% belongs to the top ten. V was clipped by 0 bases and J by 6 bases, with 9 bases between them. The CDR3 consists of 13 residues. Germline CDR1 reads DFQATT; CDR2 reads SNEGSKA (reference sequence). The source material was blood. This TCR came from a male donor in good health, serving as a control. This chain connects TRBV20-1 to TRBJ1-5, with D unclear. DNA for the CDR3: TGCAGTGCTAGAGATTGGGGAGGTCAGCCCCAGCATTTT. Its translation: CSARDWGGQPQHF.